The 25 T cell receptor beta chains reported below all come from one sample, sequenced in a study of cytomegalovirus exposure and HLA in healthy donors. The PCR made use of 60 Vbeta and 13 Jbeta primers. Only in-frame clones appear in the TCRdb table, and some are missing; sequencing was by immunoSEQ multiplex PCR. The sample table sets out 150,000 to 200,000 clones. The material sequenced was PBMCs. These receptors came from a woman younger than 35 in good health and CMV-seropositive.

This chain joins TRBV5-1 and TRBJ1-2; 11 nucleotides align to TRBD1. CDR1 and CDR2 from the germline V gene are SGHRS and YFSETQ. This CDR3 region has 13 residues. The V segment lost 0 bases and the J segment 12 bases; nucleotides outside the gene matches: 4. The CDR3 DNA reads as TGCGCCAGCAGCTTGGGGACAGGGGGCAGGGACACCTTC. Translation gives CASSLGTGGRDTF.

The CDR3 is CASSLGRYREQYF. As DNA, the CDR3 is TGTGCCAGCAGCTTAGGGCGGTACAGGGAGCAGTACTTC. J is TRBJ2-7 and V is TRBV13; TRBD1 is a possible D gene (5 bases). Germline CDR1 PRHDT, CDR2 FYEKMQ (reference sequence). The CDR3 covers 13 residues. Trimming cost V 0 bases and J 7 bases, with 10 bases left between them. Using reference TRBV13 and TRBJ2-7 for the parts outside the CDR3, the full variable domain is AAGVIQSPRHLIKEKRETATLKCYPIPRHDTVYWYQQGPGQDPQFLISFYEKMQSDKGSIPDRFSAQQFSDYHSELNMSSLELGDSALYFCASSLGRYREQYFGPGTRLTVT.

The rearrangement joins TRBV30 to TRBJ2-7; TRBD1 matches 8 bases. This CDR3 spans 18 amino acids. CDR1 and CDR2 (germline): GTSNPN, SVGIG (reference sequence). Trimming removed 1 base from V and 0 bases from J; junction bases left unmatched: 14. CDR3 sequence (DNA): TGTGCCTGGAGTGGTACGCTCCACGGGGACAGGTACTCCTACGAGCAGTACTTC. Protein sequence: CAWSGTLHGDRYSYEQYF.

V usage is TRBV18 and J usage is TRBJ2-5; D is perhaps TRBD1 (6 bases). The V end was cut by 0 bases, the J end by 5 bases, with 16 bases between. Germline V lookup: CDR1 KGHSH, CDR2 LQKENI. This CDR3 spans 16 amino acids. CDR3 residues: CASSPPVFRGRETQYF. The CDR3, as DNA: TGTGCCAGCTCACCACCCGTTTTCAGGGGTAGGGAGACCCAGTACTTC.

The rearrangement uses TRBV5-1 and TRBJ1-6; 7 positions agree with TRBD1. J was trimmed by 6 bases and V by 4 bases; bases with no gene match: 1. Germline V gene data show CDR1 as SGHRS and CDR2 as YFSETQ. The CDR3 length is 13 residues. The CDR3 region has the DNA TGCGCCAGCAGCCGGGACAGTAATTCACCCCTCCACTTT. This codes for CASSRDSNSPLHF.

V is TRBV5-1 and J is TRBJ1-1; perhaps TRBD1 as D (6 bases). Trimming took off 2 bases at V and 6 bases at J, with 11 bases between the two ends. The CDR3 is 13 residues long. CDR1 and CDR2 from the germline V gene are SGHRS and YFSETQ. The CDR3 DNA sequence: TGCGCCAGCAGCTTCACCGAGGGGGCTGAAGCTTTCTTT. Translation: CASSFTEGAEAFF.

This chain joins TRBV5-4 and TRBJ2-7; D call uncertain. Per germline, CDR1 SGHNT and CDR2 YYREEE (reference sequence). This CDR3 contains 15 residues. Deletions cut 0 bases from V and 3 bases from J, with 13 bases between. Here the CDR3 reads CASSLGQISIYEQYF. Here the CDR3 DNA reads TGTGCCAGCAGCTTGGGGCAGATATCCATCTACGAGCAGTACTTC.

The chain carries TRBV7-2 and TRBJ1-5, with D hard to call. This CDR3 has 13 amino acids. Germline loops: CDR1 SGHTA, CDR2 FQGNSA. With 4 bases removed from V and 0 bases from J, the gap between germline ends came to 4 bases. The DNA of the CDR3 is TGTGCCAGCAGCTCAGATAGCAATCAGCCCCAGCATTTT. Its translation is CASSSDSNQPQHF.

The rearrangement uses TRBV7-2 and TRBJ1-1, with 8 nucleotides matching TRBD1. Trimming took 5 bases from V and 1 from J; bases not matched to a gene: 12. Germline CDR1 and CDR2: SGHTA and FQGNSA. The CDR3 contains 17 residues. This CDR3 is CASSPDQYRGANTEAFF. DNA for the CDR3: TGTGCCAGCAGCCCGGACCAATACAGGGGGGCGAACACTGAAGCTTTCTTT.

The rearrangement joins TRBV25-1 to TRBJ2-7, with a possible D match to TRBD1 (6 bases). Trimming removed 0 bases at V and 1 base at J, with 16 bases between. The germline V gene encodes CDR1 MGHDK and CDR2 SYGVNS. This CDR3 comprises 17 residues. The CDR3 reads CASSEYSGAHFSYEQYF. CDR3 coding DNA: TGTGCCAGCAGTGAATATTCAGGGGCGCATTTTTCCTACGAGCAGTACTTC.

J is TRBJ2-1 and V is TRBV2; 10 bases align to TRBD2. V gave up 5 bases and J gave up 7 bases; unmatched junction bases: 8. There are 15 residues in the CDR3. Germline V gene data show CDR1 as SNHLY and CDR2 as FYNNEI. The CDR3 region is CASSIERGGRNEQFF. CDR3 coding DNA: TGTGCCAGCAGTATCGAGCGGGGGGGCCGGAATGAGCAGTTCTTC.

This chain uses TRBV5-1 with TRBJ1-3, with 8 bases fitting TRBD1. The V gene end was trimmed by 6 bases and the J gene end by 3 bases; junction bases not matched to a gene: 5. Germline CDR1 SGHRS, CDR2 YFSETQ. CDR3 length: 14 amino acids. The CDR3 DNA sequence: TGCGCCAGCACCGGTGACAGGGGTGGAAACACCATATATTTT. Its protein product is CASTGDRGGNTIYF. Looking up the rest from reference TRBV5-1 and TRBJ1-3 gives the full variable domain: KAGVTQTPRYLIKTRGQQVTLSCSPISGHRSVSWYQQTPGQGLQFLFEYFSETQRNKGNFPGRFSGRQFSNSRSEMNVSTLELGDSALYLCASTGDRGGNTIYFGEGSWLTVV.

The rearrangement joins TRBV14 to TRBJ1-1; 9 nucleotides line up with TRBD1. The length of the CDR3 is 16 residues. V lost 3 bases, J lost 5 bases, and 10 bases stayed unmatched. Germline V gene sequence: CDR1 SGHDN, CDR2 FVKESK. DNA of the CDR3: TGTGCCAGCAGCCACGAAATGGGACAGGGAAAAACTGAAGCTTTCTTT. It codes for CASSHEMGQGKTEAFF.

This chain joins TRBV6-1 and TRBJ2-7; D uncertain. Germline V lookup: CDR1 MNHNS, CDR2 SASEGT. The germline V and J ends were trimmed by 6 bases and 0 bases, with 6 bases remaining between them. This CDR3 is 12 amino acids long. The CDR3 reads CASRGSSYEQYF. In nucleotides, the CDR3 is TGTGCCAGCAGGGGCAGCTCCTACGAGCAGTACTTC.

The CDR3: CASSSKARGFTEAFF. CDR3 DNA sequence: TGTGCCAGCAGTTCCAAGGCGAGAGGGTTCACTGAAGCTTTCTTT. The chain combines TRBV6-1 with TRBJ1-1; D not resolved. CDR3 length: 15 residues. CDR1 is MNHNS, CDR2 SASEGT, per germline. Trimming removed 5 bases from V and 4 bases from J, with 17 bases in between.

The genes are TRBV9 and TRBJ2-5; no reliable D call. The CDR3 length is 14 residues. From germline, CDR1 is SGDLS and CDR2 YYNGEE. With 2 bases removed from V and 1 base from J, the gap between germline ends came to 9 bases. The CDR3 region has the DNA TGTGCCAGCAGCGTCGAGGCAATCCAAGAGACCCAGTACTTC. This gives the protein CASSVEAIQETQYF.

The rearrangement uses TRBV5-1 and TRBJ1-2, with D possibly being TRBD1 (5 bases). Looked up from germline, CDR1 is SGHRS and CDR2 is YFSETQ. V was shortened by 4 bases and J by 8 bases, with 15 bases between the two germline ends. The CDR3 consists of 13 residues. The CDR3 is CASSKGSPGGYTF. The CDR3 DNA sequence: TGCGCCAGCAGCAAGGGGTCTCCAGGAGGCTACACCTTC.

The chain uses TRBV2 and TRBJ2-3; 14 nucleotides align to TRBD2. After removal of 5 bases from V and 3 bases from J, the junction contained 7 bases not matched to a gene. Germline V gene sequence: CDR1 SNHLY, CDR2 FYNNEI. CDR3 length: 17 amino acids. In DNA, the CDR3 is TGTGCCAGCAGTCGACTAGCGGGGGGGCCCGAAACAGATACGCAGTATTTT. Translating gives CASSRLAGGPETDTQYF.

The V and J genes are TRBV28 and TRBJ2-7; TRBD1 is a possible D gene (5 bases). This CDR3 contains 12 residues. The V gene lost 6 bases and the J gene lost 4 bases, with 10 bases spanning the gap. The germline gives CDR1 MDHEN, CDR2 SYDVKM. The CDR3 region is CASRPDSYEQYF. The CDR3 coding sequence is TGTGCCAGCAGGCCCGACAGTTACGAGCAGTACTTC.

The chain is built from TRBV5-8 and TRBJ2-2; tentatively, D is TRBD1 (5 bases). V gave up 4 bases and J gave up 7 bases, with 11 bases separating them. Germline CDR1 reads SGHTS; CDR2 reads YDEGEE. CDR3 length: 13 residues. As DNA, the CDR3 is TGTGCCAGCAGCATCAGGGTAGTCGGGGAGCTGTTTTTT. Its translation is CASSIRVVGELFF.

The rearrangement links TRBV27 to TRBJ2-7, with 8 nucleotides matching TRBD2. Germline V CDR1 and CDR2: MNHEY, SMNVEV (reference sequence). This CDR3 has 14 amino acids. Trimming took 5 bases from V and 3 from J; bases not matched to a gene: 6. This CDR3 reads CASSIAGNFYEQYF. DNA for the CDR3: TGTGCCAGCAGTATAGCGGGGAACTTCTACGAGCAGTACTTC.

The chain uses TRBV29-1 and TRBJ2-1; 7 bases are shared with TRBD2. Germline V gene lookup returns CDR1 SQVTM and CDR2 ANQGSEA. The CDR3 totals 15 residues. V lost 7 bases, J lost 2 bases, and 11 bases stayed unmatched. The CDR3, as DNA: TGCAGCGGACATCCCGGGACTAAGGCCTACAATGAGCAGTTCTTC. Protein: CSGHPGTKAYNEQFF.

This chain uses TRBV5-6 with TRBJ2-7; D might be TRBD1 (6 bases). Trimming removed 0 bases from V and 4 bases from J, with 11 bases in between. CDR1 is SGHDT and CDR2 is YYEEEE in the germline V gene. The CDR3 is 14 amino acids. CDR3: CASSLVQGLYEQYF. DNA of the CDR3: TGTGCCAGCAGCTTGGTACAGGGTCTTTACGAGCAGTACTTC.

The genes are TRBV5-6 and TRBJ2-7, with 7 bases lining up with TRBD2. From germline, CDR1 is SGHDT and CDR2 YYEEEE. J lost 2 bases, V lost 4 bases, and 18 bases had no gene match. The CDR3 runs 18 residues. The chain's CDR3 is CASSNTAAGGGLTYEQYF. The CDR3, as DNA: TGTGCCAGCAGCAACACAGCGGCTGGCGGGGGACTAACCTACGAGCAGTACTTC.

The genes are TRBV18 and TRBJ1-1; 9 bases align to TRBD1. The trim removed 3 bases at V and 0 bases at J, leaving 8 bases unmatched. This CDR3 comprises 17 residues. CDR1 KGHSH and CDR2 LQKENI come from the germline V gene. The CDR3 region is CASSPVVRDRVNTEAFF. The CDR3 DNA reads TGTGCCAGCTCACCCGTAGTGAGGGACAGGGTGAACACTGAAGCTTTCTTT.